The 22 T cell receptor beta chains given below trace back to one sample, sequenced in a study of cytomegalovirus exposure and HLA in healthy donors. The data were produced by immunoSEQ multiplex PCR, yet TCRdb's version contains in-frame clones alone and is incomplete. The sample yields 300,000 to 350,000 clones, around 90% seen once. Sequences were obtained from PBMCs. Source of these receptors: a man aged 25-45 years in good health and CMV-seronegative.

V and J are TRBV20-1 and TRBJ1-2, with D unclear. This CDR3 is 11 amino acids long. Germline V CDR1 and CDR2: DFQATT, SNEGSKA (reference sequence). V shed 3 bases and J shed 6 bases, with 8 bases lying between them. In DNA, the CDR3 is TGCAGTGCTAGGACAATCCATGGCTACACCTTC. It yields the protein CSARTIHGYTF.

V and J are TRBV11-2 and TRBJ2-7; maybe TRBD2 (6 bases). Germline V gene sequence: CDR1 SGHAT, CDR2 FQNNGV. The V and J ends lost 0 bases and 2 bases respectively, with 11 bases between them. This CDR3 is 15 amino acids long. The CDR3 region has the DNA TGTGCCAGCAGCTTAGAGGGGGGACCTACCTACGAGCAGTACTTC. Translated, it gives CASSLEGGPTYEQYF.

The V and J genes are TRBV4-1 and TRBJ2-3; perhaps TRBD2 as D (6 bases). Germline V gene lookup returns CDR1 MGHRA and CDR2 YSYEKL. V lost 0 bases to trimming and J lost 4 bases, with 17 bases between them. This CDR3 has 17 residues. CDR3 in amino acids: CASSQDQTSSTSDTQYF. In DNA form, the CDR3 reads TGCGCCAGCAGCCAAGACCAAACTAGCTCTACTTCAGATACGCAGTATTTT.

The gene calls are TRBV4-1 and TRBJ2-7; 12 positions agree with TRBD2. Germline values: CDR1 MGHRA, CDR2 YSYEKL. The CDR3 has 16 residues. With 4 bases clipped from V and 4 bases from J, the junction kept 8 bases outside the gene matches. This CDR3 is CASSRQTSGGLYEQYF. The CDR3 DNA reads TGCGCCAGCAGCCGTCAGACTAGCGGGGGATTATACGAGCAGTACTTC.

The chain couples TRBV11-2 to TRBJ2-5, with a weak D call TRBD2 (5 bases). The V and J ends lost 6 bases and 2 bases respectively, with 13 bases between them. The length of the CDR3 is 14 residues. The germline gives CDR1 SGHAT, CDR2 FQNNGV. CDR3 coding DNA: TGTGCCAGCAGTCCTGCAGCGGCTCAAGAGACCCAGTACTTC. This translates into CASSPAAAQETQYF.

The J gene is TRBJ2-3, the V gene TRBV5-1; 7 positions match TRBD1. With V trimmed by 7 bases and J by 3 bases, 5 bases remained unmatched. Germline CDR1 is SGHRS and CDR2 is YFSETQ. The CDR3 contains 13 residues. The CDR3 is CASLGQSTDTQYF. The DNA for the CDR3 is TGCGCCAGCCTGGGACAGTCGACAGATACGCAGTATTTT.

V is TRBV10-3 and J is TRBJ2-5; TRBD1 matches 7 bases. Germline CDR1 reads ENHRY; CDR2 reads SYGVKD. The CDR3 runs 11 residues. J gave up 5 bases and V 6 bases, and 0 bases lay outside the gene matches. CDR3 amino acids: CAIRQGETQYF. The DNA for the CDR3 is TGTGCCATCAGACAGGGGGAGACCCAGTACTTC.

This chain uses TRBV7-9 with TRBJ2-7; D perhaps matches TRBD1 (5 bases). V was clipped by 0 bases and J by 3 bases, with 9 bases between them. The CDR3 sequence is 14 residues long. The germline gives CDR1 SEHNR, CDR2 FQNEAQ (reference sequence). CDR3 bases: TGTGCCAGCAGCTTAGCGACCCAGGGCTACGAGCAGTACTTC. Translating it yields CASSLATQGYEQYF.

The chain carries TRBV9 and TRBJ1-1; D unresolved. V was trimmed by 1 base and J by 1 base, leaving 11 bases between them. This CDR3 comprises 15 residues. From germline, CDR1 is SGDLS and CDR2 YYNGEE. CDR3 sequence: CASSVFETKNTEAFF. The CDR3 nucleotides are TGTGCCAGCAGCGTATTCGAGACAAAGAACACTGAAGCTTTCTTT.

The chain combines TRBV6-5 with TRBJ1-5, with D maybe TRBD1 (5 bases). CDR1 is MNHEY, CDR2 SVGAGI, per germline. The CDR3 extends over 15 amino acids. V was clipped by 4 bases and J by 1 base, with 11 bases between them. The CDR3 protein is CASSSQGRSNQPQHF. CDR3 DNA sequence: TGTGCCAGCAGTTCCCAGGGTCGGAGCAATCAGCCCCAGCATTTT.

This chain links TRBV19 with TRBJ2-7; maybe TRBD2 (5 bases). The CDR3 runs to 13 residues. The V end lost 5 bases, the J end lost 6 bases, and 14 bases lay between the germline ends. Germline CDR1 reads LNHDA; CDR2 reads SQIVND (reference sequence). The CDR3 nucleotides are TGTGCCAGTAGTGAGTCGGCCCTAGCCGAGCAGTACTTC. Translated, it gives CASSESALAEQYF. Combining the CDR3 with reference TRBV19 and TRBJ2-7 gives the whole variable domain DGGITQSPKYLFRKEGQNVTLSCEQNLNHDAMYWYRQDPGQGLRLIYYSQIVNDFQKGDIAEGYSVSREKKESFPLTVTSAQKNPTAFYLCASSESALAEQYFGPGTRLTVT.

In this sample, this clone turned up a few times. The CDR3 reads CASSWRGLSGELFF. The CDR3 DNA reads TGTGCCAGCAGCTGGAGGGGGCTGTCCGGGGAGCTGTTTTTT. The chain uses TRBV7-9 and TRBJ2-2; TRBD1 might be the D (7 bases). Germline V gene lookup returns CDR1 SEHNR and CDR2 FQNEAQ (reference sequence). V dropped 4 bases and J dropped 6 bases, with 12 bases sitting between them. This CDR3 region has 14 residues.

This chain links TRBV5-1 with TRBJ1-3; no definite D call. Trimming took off 0 bases at V and 2 bases at J, with 9 bases between the two ends. This CDR3 is 15 amino acids long. Germline loops: CDR1 SGHRS, CDR2 YFSETQ. CDR3 in DNA: TGCGCCAGCAGCTTGGCCACTGCTACTGGAAACACCATATATTTT. Translating gives CASSLATATGNTIYF.

This CDR3 reads CASSTTVSTDTQYF. The CDR3 nucleotides are TGTGCCAGCAGTACGACTGTTAGCACAGATACGCAGTATTTT. The chain combines TRBV6-5 with TRBJ2-3; D gene ambiguous. Trimming removed 5 bases at V and 0 bases at J, with 9 bases between. Germline V gene lookup returns CDR1 MNHEY and CDR2 SVGAGI. The CDR3 is 14 amino acids.

The chain uses TRBV2 and TRBJ1-1, with a weak D call TRBD1 (5 bases). The CDR3 runs 17 residues. Trimming removed 6 bases at V and 0 bases at J, with 20 bases between. Germline CDR1 SNHLY, CDR2 FYNNEI. This CDR3 is CASSAKLTAPLNTEAFF. CDR3 nucleotide sequence: TGTGCCAGCAGCGCTAAACTGACAGCTCCTTTGAACACTGAAGCTTTCTTT.

The chain couples TRBV2 to TRBJ2-2; D possibly corresponds to TRBD2 (5 bases). CDR1 SNHLY and CDR2 FYNNEI come from the germline V gene. V was pared by 8 bases and J by 2 bases, with 12 bases between. The CDR3 sequence is 14 residues long. The CDR3 nucleotides read TGTGCCAGCCACCTCGAGGGAAACACCGGGGAGCTGTTTTTT. This translates into CASHLEGNTGELFF.

This rearrangement joins TRBV19 to TRBJ2-7; D ambiguous. CDR1 is LNHDA and CDR2 is SQIVND in the germline V gene (reference sequence). The CDR3 contains 13 residues. Trimming removed 7 bases from V and 5 bases from J, with 15 bases in between. The CDR3, as DNA: TGTGCCAGTACCAGATCCGGAGACCACGAGCAGTACTTC. Translation gives CASTRSGDHEQYF.

The genes are TRBV7-9 and TRBJ2-3, with 9 positions matching TRBD2. The CDR3 runs to 17 residues. Germline V gene lookup returns CDR1 SEHNR and CDR2 FQNEAQ (reference sequence). The V gene end was trimmed by 6 bases and the J gene end by 1 base; junction bases not matched to a gene: 11. The CDR3 nucleotides are TGTGCCAGCAGGACAGGAATTAGCGGGGGACGCACAGATACGCAGTATTTT. It encodes CASRTGISGGRTDTQYF.

In its sample, this clone was seen once. The chain is built from TRBV9 and TRBJ2-7; D unclear. There are 14 residues in the CDR3. Germline V gene sequence: CDR1 SGDLS, CDR2 YYNGEE. Trimming took 0 bases from V and 0 from J, leaving 7 bases between them. The CDR3 loop is CASSVGGNSYEQYF. CDR3 sequence (DNA): TGTGCCAGCAGCGTAGGAGGTAACTCCTACGAGCAGTACTTC.

The chain combines TRBV4-3 with TRBJ2-3, with 7 bases fitting TRBD2. The CDR3 covers 17 residues. Losses at the gene ends were 2 bases for V and 2 bases for J; bases not matched to a gene: 10. The V gene's germline CDR1 is LGHNA and CDR2 YSLEER. This CDR3 is CASSQYGQRGNTDTQYF. The CDR3 coding sequence is TGCGCCAGCAGCCAATATGGCCAGCGGGGAAACACAGATACGCAGTATTTT.

This sequence joins TRBV19 and TRBJ2-7, with a possible D match to TRBD2 (5 bases). Trimming pared 5 bases from V and 5 bases from J, leaving 13 bases between. The length of the CDR3 is 13 residues. Germline V CDR1 and CDR2: LNHDA, SQIVND (reference sequence). This CDR3 is CASSRILAHEQYF. The CDR3 bases are TGTGCCAGTAGTCGGATCCTAGCCCACGAGCAGTACTTC.

This clone was seen a single time. This chain joins TRBV6-6 and TRBJ2-6; D gene unclear. Trimming removed 6 bases at V and 0 bases at J, with 6 bases between. Germline CDR1 reads MNHNY; CDR2 reads SVGAGI (reference sequence). The CDR3 extends over 14 amino acids. Written as DNA, the CDR3 is TGTGCCAGCAGCCTAAACTCTGGGGCCAACGTCCTGACTTTC. It is translated as CASSLNSGANVLTF.